A single sample is the source of the 8 T cell receptor beta chains below, sequenced in a study of cytomegalovirus exposure and HLA in healthy donors. Measured with immunoSEQ multiplex PCR; TCRdb has only the in-frame clones, and not every one. The sample includes 220,000 or so clones, about nine tenths seen only once; the top ten take roughly 2%. Specimen: PBMCs. The source is a woman younger than 30 in good health and CMV-seropositive.

The chain employs TRBV18 and TRBJ2-7; maybe TRBD1 (6 bases). This CDR3 comprises 13 residues. Germline V lookup: CDR1 KGHSH, CDR2 LQKENI. Trimming took 5 bases from V and 4 from J, leaving 12 bases between them. The CDR3 spells CASSWLQGYEQYF. DNA of the CDR3: TGTGCCAGCTCATGGCTACAGGGTTACGAGCAGTACTTC.

This chain uses TRBV9 with TRBJ2-1; TRBD1 aligns across 12 bases. V was clipped by 1 base and J by 8 bases; unmatched bases: 16. Germline V lookup: CDR1 SGDLS, CDR2 YYNGEE. This CDR3 has 19 residues. In nucleotides, the CDR3 is TGTGCCAGCAGCGTACAATTCTATACCGGGACAGGGGGCTTGGATGAGCAGTTCTTC. It codes for CASSVQFYTGTGGLDEQFF.

This rearrangement joins TRBV1 to TRBJ2-1; the table's D call, TRBD2, has no DNA check behind it. TRBV1 is listed as a pseudogene. The CDR3 loop spans 16 amino acids. DNA for the CDR3: TGCACCAGCAGCCAAGGACCGGGACTAGCGAAGGATGAGCAGTTCTTC. It is translated as CTSSQGPGLAKDEQFF.

A remark on this clone: Other DNA sequences of this sample code for an identical CDR3. The gene calls are TRBV9 and TRBJ1-5, with TRBD1 matching over 7 bases. CDR1 and CDR2 from the germline V gene are SGDLS and YYNGEE. The J segment lost 2 bases and the V segment lost 0 bases, leaving 2 bases of the junction unmatched. This CDR3 has 15 amino acids. The CDR3, as DNA: TGTGCCAGCAGCGTAGGACAGGGTGGCAATCAGCCCCAGCATTTT. Translation gives CASSVGQGGNQPQHF.

This sequence joins TRBV7-2 and TRBJ2-1; no definite D call. Germline-derived CDR1 and CDR2 are SGHTA and FQGNSA. The CDR3 sequence is 15 residues long. Trimming pared 2 bases from V and 5 bases from J, leaving 13 bases between. CDR3 region: CASSLRAGSNNEQFF. Written as DNA, the CDR3 is TGTGCCAGCAGCTTACGAGCAGGTTCCAACAATGAGCAGTTCTTC.

The chain has TRBV9 and TRBJ2-1, with 9 bases identical to TRBD1. J lost 9 bases, V lost 3 bases, and 1 base had no gene match. Germline lookup yields CDR1 SGDLS and CDR2 YYNGEE. This CDR3 has 12 residues. The CDR3: CASSATGGEQFF. The CDR3 nucleotides are TGTGCCAGCAGCGCGACAGGGGGTGAGCAGTTCTTC.

The rearrangement uses TRBV6-5 and TRBJ2-1; D is ambiguous. In germline, CDR1 is MNHEY, CDR2 SVGAGI. The ends were cut back, 6 bases at V and 6 bases at J, with 18 bases in the middle. The CDR3 spans 15 residues. The CDR3 protein is CASSYERRLRNEQFF. The CDR3 DNA is TGTGCCAGCAGCTACGAACGGAGACTGCGCAATGAGCAGTTCTTC.

CDR3 DNA sequence: TGTGCCAGCAGCCAAGAGGTACAGAGCTACGAGCAGTACTTC. Translated, it gives CASSQEVQSYEQYF. The genes are TRBV4-2 and TRBJ2-7; D gene uncertain. Trimming shortened V by 0 bases and J by 3 bases, and 9 bases separated the two germline ends. This CDR3 has 14 residues. Germline-derived CDR1 and CDR2 are LGHNA and YNFKEQ.